This T cell receptor beta chain is from a study of CD8+CD57+ T cells in acquired aplastic anemia. Across the study: The mean DNA yield obtained from sorted CD4+ and CD8+ cells came to roughly 3 ug.

There are many counts of this clonotype. By flow cytometry, patients selected for sequencing had shown an expansion of CD8+CD57+ cells. The template used for profiling TCR beta VDJ and CDR3 was genomic DNA. MiXCR, applied by TCRdb to the reads, yields one record per CDR3 protein. The sample yields under 500,000 distinct CDR3 sequences, approximately 33% seen once. Germline assignment: CDR1 SQVTM and CDR2 ANQGSEA. Trimming took 4 bases from V and 5 from J, leaving 12 bases between them. The CDR3 consists of 13 residues. Sequencing was done on a sample of sorted CD4+, CD8+, or CD8+CD57+ T cells (not recorded which) from PBMCs. The rearrangement uses TRBV29-1 and TRBJ2-1, with D possibly matching TRBD2 (6 bases). The TCR was taken from a human donor with aplastic anemia. The CDR3: CSVGWTTNNEQFF. For the CDR3, the DNA is TGCAGCGTTGGGTGGACTACAAACAATGAGCAGTTCTTC.